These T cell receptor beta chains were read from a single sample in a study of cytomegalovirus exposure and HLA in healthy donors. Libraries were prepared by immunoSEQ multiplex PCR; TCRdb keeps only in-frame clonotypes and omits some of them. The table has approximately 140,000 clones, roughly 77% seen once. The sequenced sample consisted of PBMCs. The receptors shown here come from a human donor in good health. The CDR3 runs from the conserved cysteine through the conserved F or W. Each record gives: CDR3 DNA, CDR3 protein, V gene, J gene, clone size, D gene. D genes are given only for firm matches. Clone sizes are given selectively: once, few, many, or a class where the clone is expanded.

cdr3_nt: TGTGCCAGTGCCCCCAACAGCGACAGAATGAACACTGAAGCTTTCTTT
cdr3_aa: CASAPNSDRMNTEAFF
v_call: TRBV19
j_call: TRBJ1-1
clone_size: .
d_call: .

cdr3_nt: TGCGCCAGCAGCTTTCTGGGGGACAGCTCCTACGAGCAGTACTTC
cdr3_aa: CASSFLGDSSYEQYF
v_call: TRBV5-1
j_call: TRBJ2-7
clone_size: .
d_call: TRBD1

cdr3_nt: TGTGCCAGCAGCTTAGCAATAAGAGGCTCCAAGAGCTCCTACAATGAGCAGTTCTTC
cdr3_aa: CASSLAIRGSKSSYNEQFF
v_call: TRBV11-2
j_call: TRBJ2-1
clone_size: .
d_call: .

cdr3_nt: TGCGCCAGCAGTGATGATCGGAGGACTAGCGGGAACACCGGGGAGCTGTTTTTT
cdr3_aa: CASSDDRRTSGNTGELFF
v_call: TRBV10-1
j_call: TRBJ2-2
clone_size: .
d_call: TRBD2

cdr3_nt: TGTGCCAGCAGCTGGGGGACAGGGGGGTTAGAAAAACTGTTTTTT
cdr3_aa: CASSWGTGGLEKLFF
v_call: TRBV11-2
j_call: TRBJ1-4
clone_size: .
d_call: TRBD1

cdr3_nt: TGTGCCATCGGGACCGGGGGGGGCACAGATACGCAGTATTTT
cdr3_aa: CAIGTGGGTDTQYF
v_call: TRBV10-3
j_call: TRBJ2-3
clone_size: .
d_call: TRBD2

cdr3_nt: TGTGCCAGTAGTAACAACAGGGGGTCGGGCGAGCAGTTCTTC
cdr3_aa: CASSNNRGSGEQFF
v_call: TRBV19
j_call: TRBJ2-1
clone_size: .
d_call: TRBD1

cdr3_nt: TGTGCCAGCAACCCACTCCCTCCGGGACAGGGGAGCTATGGCTACACCTTC
cdr3_aa: CASNPLPPGQGSYGYTF
v_call: TRBV27
j_call: TRBJ1-2
clone_size: .
d_call: TRBD1

cdr3_nt: TGCGCCAGCAGCTTGGCCTTCGGACAGGGGACCTCAGGCTACACCTTC
cdr3_aa: CASSLAFGQGTSGYTF
v_call: TRBV5-1
j_call: TRBJ1-2
clone_size: .
d_call: TRBD1

cdr3_nt: TGTGCCAGCAGTTACATGGGACAGGGCACTGAAGCTCTCTTT
cdr3_aa: CASSYMGQGTEALF
v_call: TRBV6-5
j_call: TRBJ1-1
clone_size: .
d_call: TRBD1

cdr3_nt: TGTGCCAGCAGTTTATCGACAAGCTCCTACAATGAGCAGTTCTTC
cdr3_aa: CASSLSTSSYNEQFF
v_call: TRBV27
j_call: TRBJ2-1
clone_size: .
d_call: .

cdr3_nt: TGTGCCAGCAGTTACGTCCGGGACACTGAAGCTTTCTTT
cdr3_aa: CASSYVRDTEAFF
v_call: TRBV2
j_call: TRBJ1-1
clone_size: few
d_call: .

cdr3_nt: TGTGCCAGCAGCTTAGCAAACACTGAAGCTTTCTTT
cdr3_aa: CASSLANTEAFF
v_call: TRBV13
j_call: TRBJ1-1
clone_size: .
d_call: .

cdr3_nt: TGCGCCAGCAGCTTGGAGGCGGCGGGAGTCGAAGATACGCAGTATTTT
cdr3_aa: CASSLEAAGVEDTQYF
v_call: TRBV5-1
j_call: TRBJ2-3
clone_size: .
d_call: TRBD2

cdr3_nt: TGTGCCAGTAGTATATACCAGGGTGGCGTCAATGAGCAGTTCTTC
cdr3_aa: CASSIYQGGVNEQFF
v_call: TRBV19
j_call: TRBJ2-1
clone_size: .
d_call: .

cdr3_nt: TGTGCCAGCAGCCCCCGGGGTGTGGCGGAGTCTGGGTACGAGCAGTACTTC
cdr3_aa: CASSPRGVAESGYEQYF
v_call: TRBV14
j_call: TRBJ2-7
clone_size: .
d_call: .

cdr3_nt: TGTGCCAGCAGCGCCCTTCCTCACAGGGTCGCGGGCGGGGAGCTGTTTTTT
cdr3_aa: CASSALPHRVAGGELFF
v_call: TRBV7-9
j_call: TRBJ2-2
clone_size: .
d_call: .

cdr3_nt: TGTGCCAGCAGCACACCTTTAGGCTACACCTTC
cdr3_aa: CASSTPLGYTF
v_call: TRBV27
j_call: TRBJ1-2
clone_size: .
d_call: .

cdr3_nt: TGCGCCAGCAGCCCAAAGGTCCCCCACAGGGCTCGCGAGCAGTACTTC
cdr3_aa: CASSPKVPHRAREQYF
v_call: TRBV4-1
j_call: TRBJ2-7
clone_size: .
d_call: .

cdr3_nt: TGTGCCAGCAGTTCTGATTTAGCGGGAGTCCGCACAGATACGCAGTATTTT
cdr3_aa: CASSSDLAGVRTDTQYF
v_call: TRBV27
j_call: TRBJ2-3
clone_size: .
d_call: TRBD2

cdr3_nt: TGTGCCAGCAGCTTGGGCGGGACAGATGAGCAGTTCTTC
cdr3_aa: CASSLGGTDEQFF
v_call: TRBV5-4
j_call: TRBJ2-1
clone_size: .
d_call: .

cdr3_nt: TGCGCCAGCAGCTTGCTACGGGACAGATCGTACAATGAGCAGTTCTTC
cdr3_aa: CASSLLRDRSYNEQFF
v_call: TRBV5-1
j_call: TRBJ2-1
clone_size: .
d_call: TRBD1

cdr3_nt: TGTGCCAGCAGCCCACCTACTAGCGGGAGGGCCCAGGACGCGCAGTATTTT
cdr3_aa: CASSPPTSGRAQDAQYF
v_call: TRBV5-4
j_call: TRBJ2-3
clone_size: once
d_call: TRBD2

cdr3_nt: TGTGCCAGCAGCTGGGAAACGCGGACAGGAAGGAACACTGAAGCTTTCTTT
cdr3_aa: CASSWETRTGRNTEAFF
v_call: TRBV7-2
j_call: TRBJ1-1
clone_size: .
d_call: TRBD1

cdr3_nt: TGTGCCAGCAGTGATCCACTAGCCCGTGGGGAGACCCAGTACTTC
cdr3_aa: CASSDPLARGETQYF
v_call: TRBV25-1
j_call: TRBJ2-5
clone_size: .
d_call: .

cdr3_nt: TGTGCCAGCAGTTCTGTCCAGGGTTTGTACGAGCAGTACTTC
cdr3_aa: CASSSVQGLYEQYF
v_call: TRBV27
j_call: TRBJ2-7
clone_size: .
d_call: .

cdr3_nt: TGTGCCAGCAGCTTGGACAGGCGTACGCAGTATTTT
cdr3_aa: CASSLDRRTQYF
v_call: TRBV5-4
j_call: TRBJ2-3
clone_size: few
d_call: .

cdr3_nt: TGTGCCAGCAGCCCTGCAGAGAACAGGGTACATCAGCCCCAGCATTTT
cdr3_aa: CASSPAENRVHQPQHF
v_call: TRBV4-2
j_call: TRBJ1-5
clone_size: .
d_call: .

cdr3_nt: TGTGCCAGCAGCCCGGGACTAGAGAACACCGGGGAGCTGTTTTTT
cdr3_aa: CASSPGLENTGELFF
v_call: TRBV11-3
j_call: TRBJ2-2
clone_size: .
d_call: TRBD2

cdr3_nt: TGCGCCAGCAGCGAACAGGGTTTAGTGTCGGGTTCTGGAAACACCATATATTTT
cdr3_aa: CASSEQGLVSGSGNTIYF
v_call: TRBV5-1
j_call: TRBJ1-3
clone_size: .
d_call: .

cdr3_nt: TGTGCCAGCAGTCTAAAAACTAGGACTAGCGGCAACGAGCAGTACTTC
cdr3_aa: CASSLKTRTSGNEQYF
v_call: TRBV28
j_call: TRBJ2-7
clone_size: .
d_call: TRBD2

cdr3_nt: TGTGCCAGCAGTGTGGCTCTCCAACCGGGTTCACCCCTCCACTTT
cdr3_aa: CASSVALQPGSPLHF
v_call: TRBV6-1
j_call: TRBJ1-6
clone_size: .
d_call: .

cdr3_nt: TGTGCCAGTCCGCCTTTACAGAATAAGTATATGCGAGGCTACACCTTC
cdr3_aa: CASPPLQNKYMRGYTF
v_call: TRBV9
j_call: TRBJ1-2
clone_size: once
d_call: .

cdr3_nt: TGCGCCACCGCCGGTGGGGGCCGAACCTACGAGCAGTACTTC
cdr3_aa: CATAGGGRTYEQYF
v_call: TRBV10-1
j_call: TRBJ2-7
clone_size: .
d_call: .

cdr3_nt: TGTGCCACCAGCAGAGATCGCACTACAGATACGCAGTATTTT
cdr3_aa: CATSRDRTTDTQYF
v_call: TRBV15
j_call: TRBJ2-3
clone_size: .
d_call: .

cdr3_nt: TGTGCCAGCAGGCGAGACCCCGGGGCTGAAGCTTTCTTT
cdr3_aa: CASRRDPGAEAFF
v_call: TRBV7-2
j_call: TRBJ1-1
clone_size: once
d_call: .

cdr3_nt: TGTGCCAGTAGTATCGCGATATCGGGAGGAGAGACCCAGTACTTC
cdr3_aa: CASSIAISGGETQYF
v_call: TRBV19
j_call: TRBJ2-5
clone_size: .
d_call: TRBD2

cdr3_nt: TGTGCCAGTAGTATGCAGGGTAATGAGCAGTTCTTC
cdr3_aa: CASSMQGNEQFF
v_call: TRBV19
j_call: TRBJ2-1
clone_size: .
d_call: .

cdr3_nt: TGTGCCAGCAGCTTAGCCTGGGGCAGGCCGAACACTGAAGCTTTCTTT
cdr3_aa: CASSLAWGRPNTEAFF
v_call: TRBV11-2
j_call: TRBJ1-1
clone_size: .
d_call: .

cdr3_nt: TGTGCCAGTAGTCCTTCTCGACAGGGAAATGAAAAACTGTTTTTT
cdr3_aa: CASSPSRQGNEKLFF
v_call: TRBV19
j_call: TRBJ1-4
clone_size: .
d_call: TRBD1

cdr3_nt: TGTGCCAGCAGCTCAAGCAATTCACCTCTCCACTTT
cdr3_aa: CASSSSNSPLHF
v_call: TRBV5-6
j_call: TRBJ1-6
clone_size: .
d_call: .

cdr3_nt: TGTGCCAGCAGCCCGACTAGGGTCACGGCAGATACGCAGTATTTT
cdr3_aa: CASSPTRVTADTQYF
v_call: TRBV6-5
j_call: TRBJ2-3
clone_size: .
d_call: .

cdr3_nt: TGTGCCAGTAGTCGGCGGGGAACGAACACCGGGGAGCTGTTTTTT
cdr3_aa: CASSRRGTNTGELFF
v_call: TRBV19
j_call: TRBJ2-2
clone_size: .
d_call: .

cdr3_nt: TGTGCCAGCACCACACCGGGACTCTTCGAGACCCAGTACTTC
cdr3_aa: CASTTPGLFETQYF
v_call: TRBV6-1
j_call: TRBJ2-5
clone_size: few
d_call: .

cdr3_nt: TGTGCCAGTAGTATAATATCGGGGGACTCCTATAATTCACCCCTCCACTTT
cdr3_aa: CASSIISGDSYNSPLHF
v_call: TRBV19
j_call: TRBJ1-6
clone_size: .
d_call: .

cdr3_nt: TGTGCCAGCAGTGAATCCGCGATCGGGCAGCCCCAGCATTTT
cdr3_aa: CASSESAIGQPQHF
v_call: TRBV2
j_call: TRBJ1-5
clone_size: .
d_call: .